This is a list of T cell receptor beta chains from one sample in a study of blood T cell repertoires in COVID-19. The assay was immunoSEQ multiplex PCR, and TCRdb's table has in-frame clones only and misses some. This sample has approximately 200,000 clones, with 80% to 85% found just once. Sequenced sample: peripheral blood. The receptors stem from a woman in her 30s who had recovered from COVID-19. CDR3s include the opening cysteine and the closing phenylalanine or tryptophan. Each record gives: D gene, CDR3 length, V gene, J gene, clone size, CDR3 protein, CDR3 DNA. A D gene is named only where the DNA matches it firmly. The size field is filled for only some rows; it gives once, few, many or a size class.

D gene: -
CDR3 length: 13
V gene: TRBV5-1
J gene: TRBJ1-2
clone size: -
CDR3 protein: CASSLDGNLGYTF
CDR3 DNA: TGCGCCAGCAGCCTCGACGGGAACTTGGGCTACACCTTC

D gene: TRBD1
CDR3 length: 14
V gene: TRBV24-1
J gene: TRBJ2-3
clone size: -
CDR3 protein: CATSLGTGTDTQYF
CDR3 DNA: TGTGCCACCAGTCTCGGGACAGGCACAGATACGCAGTATTTT

D gene: TRBD2
CDR3 length: 15
V gene: TRBV10-1
J gene: TRBJ2-1
clone size: -
CDR3 protein: CASSESLAGDDEQFF
CDR3 DNA: TGCGCCAGCAGTGAGTCGCTAGCGGGAGATGATGAGCAGTTCTTC

D gene: -
CDR3 length: 13
V gene: TRBV3-1/TRBV3-2
J gene: TRBJ1-6
clone size: many
CDR3 protein: CASSGRESSPLHF
CDR3 DNA: TGTGCCAGCAGCGGGAGGGAAAGTTCACCCCTCCACTTT

D gene: -
CDR3 length: 15
V gene: TRBV28
J gene: TRBJ2-4
clone size: -
CDR3 protein: CASSLQGTLKNIQYF
CDR3 DNA: TGTGCCAGCAGTTTACAGGGTACCCTTAAAAACATTCAGTACTTC

D gene: -
CDR3 length: 16
V gene: TRBV4-1
J gene: TRBJ1-4
clone size: -
CDR3 protein: CASSQESGGKDEKLFF
CDR3 DNA: TGCGCCAGCAGCCAAGAATCGGGGGGCAAGGATGAAAAACTGTTTTTT

D gene: -
CDR3 length: 14
V gene: TRBV27
J gene: TRBJ1-4
clone size: -
CDR3 protein: CASSYDSSNEKLFF
CDR3 DNA: TGTGCCAGCAGTTACGACAGCTCTAATGAAAAACTGTTTTTT

D gene: TRBD2
CDR3 length: 14
V gene: TRBV27
J gene: TRBJ2-7
clone size: -
CDR3 protein: CASSHAAGGYEQYF
CDR3 DNA: TGTGCCAGCAGTCACGCAGCGGGAGGCTACGAGCAGTACTTC

D gene: TRBD2
CDR3 length: 14
V gene: TRBV6-5
J gene: TRBJ2-3
clone size: -
CDR3 protein: CASSLAGGPDTQYF
CDR3 DNA: TGTGCCAGCAGTCTAGCGGGAGGGCCAGATACGCAGTATTTT

D gene: -
CDR3 length: 16
V gene: TRBV30
J gene: TRBJ2-1
clone size: -
CDR3 protein: CAWSASRTPTYNEQFF
CDR3 DNA: TGTGCCTGGAGTGCATCGAGGACACCCACCTACAATGAGCAGTTCTTC

D gene: -
CDR3 length: 13
V gene: TRBV28
J gene: TRBJ1-1
clone size: -
CDR3 protein: CAVGGGWNTEAFF
CDR3 DNA: TGTGCCGTCGGGGGGGGCTGGAACACTGAAGCTTTCTTT

D gene: -
CDR3 length: 15
V gene: TRBV24-1
J gene: TRBJ2-2
clone size: -
CDR3 protein: CATSDPSRNTGELFF
CDR3 DNA: TGTGCCACCAGTGACCCGTCTAGGAACACCGGGGAGCTGTTTTTT

D gene: -
CDR3 length: 13
V gene: TRBV7-3
J gene: TRBJ2-3
clone size: -
CDR3 protein: CASSERGTDTQYF
CDR3 DNA: TGTGCCAGCAGCGAGCGCGGCACAGATACGCAGTATTTT

D gene: TRBD2
CDR3 length: 17
V gene: TRBV28
J gene: TRBJ2-7
clone size: -
CDR3 protein: CASSLGDASGSSYEQYF
CDR3 DNA: TGTGCCAGCAGTTTGGGAGATGCTAGCGGGAGCTCCTACGAGCAGTACTTC

D gene: TRBD1
CDR3 length: 14
V gene: TRBV15
J gene: TRBJ1-1
clone size: -
CDR3 protein: CATNDRVGDTEAFF
CDR3 DNA: TGTGCCACGAACGACAGGGTGGGGGACACTGAAGCTTTCTTT

D gene: -
CDR3 length: 12
V gene: TRBV2
J gene: TRBJ2-7
clone size: few
CDR3 protein: CATRENSLEQYF
CDR3 DNA: TGTGCCACCCGGGAGAATTCCCTCGAGCAGTACTTC

D gene: TRBD1
CDR3 length: 16
V gene: TRBV19
J gene: TRBJ1-5
clone size: -
CDR3 protein: CASSNPLGTGNQPQHF
CDR3 DNA: TGTGCCAGTAGTAACCCCCTGGGGACAGGAAATCAGCCCCAGCATTTT

D gene: -
CDR3 length: 14
V gene: TRBV6-5
J gene: TRBJ2-3
clone size: -
CDR3 protein: CASSTTLASDTQYF
CDR3 DNA: TGTGCCAGCAGTACCACTCTAGCTTCAGATACGCAGTATTTT

D gene: -
CDR3 length: 15
V gene: TRBV7-2
J gene: TRBJ2-1
clone size: -
CDR3 protein: CASSLALASYNEQFF
CDR3 DNA: TGTGCCAGCAGCCTAGCTCTAGCGTCATACAATGAGCAGTTCTTC

D gene: -
CDR3 length: 12
V gene: TRBV27
J gene: TRBJ2-3
clone size: -
CDR3 protein: CASRGGAGGQYF
CDR3 DNA: TGTGCCAGCAGGGGGGGGGCAGGGGGCCAGTATTTT

D gene: TRBD1
CDR3 length: 17
V gene: TRBV9
J gene: TRBJ2-7
clone size: once
CDR3 protein: CASSAHAPGQGSHEQYF
CDR3 DNA: TGTGCCAGCAGCGCACATGCCCCTGGACAGGGAAGCCACGAGCAGTACTTC

D gene: -
CDR3 length: 16
V gene: TRBV5-1
J gene: TRBJ2-7
clone size: -
CDR3 protein: CASSWRITGAGYEQYF
CDR3 DNA: TGCGCCAGCAGCTGGCGGATAACAGGCGCCGGATACGAGCAGTACTTC

D gene: -
CDR3 length: 13
V gene: TRBV12-3/TRBV12-4
J gene: TRBJ1-5
clone size: -
CDR3 protein: CASRPEFNQPQHF
CDR3 DNA: TGTGCCAGCAGACCGGAGTTCAATCAGCCCCAGCATTTT

D gene: TRBD1
CDR3 length: 18
V gene: TRBV30
J gene: TRBJ1-4
clone size: -
CDR3 protein: CAWSVQGQLIATNEKLFF
CDR3 DNA: TGTGCCTGGAGTGTACAGGGACAGCTGATTGCAACTAATGAAAAACTGTTTTTT

D gene: TRBD1
CDR3 length: 18
V gene: TRBV14
J gene: TRBJ1-2
clone size: many
CDR3 protein: CASSQNRHLGTAKYGYTF
CDR3 DNA: TGTGCCAGCAGCCAAAATCGTCATCTCGGGACAGCAAAGTATGGCTACACCTTC

D gene: TRBD1
CDR3 length: 15
V gene: TRBV7-6
J gene: TRBJ1-6
clone size: -
CDR3 protein: CASSLTGGDDSPLHF
CDR3 DNA: TGTGCCAGCAGCCTCACAGGGGGAGACGATTCACCCCTCCACTTT

D gene: TRBD1
CDR3 length: 16
V gene: TRBV5-1
J gene: TRBJ2-3
clone size: -
CDR3 protein: CASSSGQGPSTDTQYF
CDR3 DNA: TGCGCCAGCAGCTCAGGACAGGGGCCTAGCACAGATACGCAGTATTTT

D gene: TRBD2
CDR3 length: 16
V gene: TRBV4-2
J gene: TRBJ2-3
clone size: -
CDR3 protein: CASSQDPAREGDTQYF
CDR3 DNA: TGTGCCAGCAGCCAAGATCCGGCCCGGGAGGGAGATACGCAGTATTTT

D gene: -
CDR3 length: 13
V gene: TRBV6-5
J gene: TRBJ1-5
clone size: -
CDR3 protein: CASSQQGYQPQHF
CDR3 DNA: TGTGCCAGCAGCCAACAGGGTTATCAGCCCCAGCATTTT

D gene: -
CDR3 length: 15
V gene: TRBV7-2
J gene: TRBJ1-4
clone size: -
CDR3 protein: CASSLGASATEKLFF
CDR3 DNA: TGTGCCAGCAGCTTAGGGGCATCCGCGACTGAAAAACTGTTTTTT

D gene: -
CDR3 length: 14
V gene: TRBV16
J gene: TRBJ1-1
clone size: once
CDR3 protein: CASSLRGLNTEAFF
CDR3 DNA: TGTGCCAGCAGCCTCAGAGGCCTGAACACTGAAGCTTTCTTT

D gene: -
CDR3 length: 17
V gene: TRBV5-1
J gene: TRBJ2-1
clone size: -
CDR3 protein: CASSLKSSADHYNEQFF
CDR3 DNA: TGCGCCAGCAGCTTAAAATCATCAGCGGATCATTACAATGAGCAGTTCTTC

D gene: TRBD1
CDR3 length: 16
V gene: TRBV6-5
J gene: TRBJ1-5
clone size: -
CDR3 protein: CASSSLDRANNQPQHF
CDR3 DNA: TGTGCCAGCAGTTCCCTGGACAGGGCTAACAATCAGCCCCAGCATTTT

D gene: -
CDR3 length: 17
V gene: TRBV15
J gene: TRBJ2-7
clone size: -
CDR3 protein: CATSRETIQGLTYEQYF
CDR3 DNA: TGTGCCACCAGCAGAGAAACAATCCAGGGGCTGACCTACGAGCAGTACTTC

D gene: TRBD1
CDR3 length: 14
V gene: TRBV30
J gene: TRBJ1-6
clone size: -
CDR3 protein: CAWSAGQGNSPLHF
CDR3 DNA: TGTGCCTGGAGCGCCGGACAGGGGAATTCACCCCTCCACTTT

D gene: -
CDR3 length: 14
V gene: TRBV6-5
J gene: TRBJ1-2
clone size: once
CDR3 protein: CASSYSGQYYGYTF
CDR3 DNA: TGTGCCAGCAGTTACTCGGGGCAGTACTATGGCTACACCTTC

D gene: -
CDR3 length: 15
V gene: TRBV5-1
J gene: TRBJ2-1
clone size: -
CDR3 protein: CASSFGGFSYNEQFF
CDR3 DNA: TGCGCCAGCAGCTTTGGAGGATTTTCCTACAATGAGCAGTTCTTC

D gene: -
CDR3 length: 13
V gene: TRBV18
J gene: TRBJ2-7
clone size: -
CDR3 protein: CASSPPPAYEQYF
CDR3 DNA: TGTGCCAGCTCACCACCCCCCGCCTACGAGCAGTACTTC

D gene: TRBD2
CDR3 length: 15
V gene: TRBV13
J gene: TRBJ2-5
clone size: -
CDR3 protein: CASSLRTSGQETQYF
CDR3 DNA: TGTGCCAGCAGCCTTCGGACTAGCGGGCAAGAGACCCAGTACTTC

D gene: TRBD1
CDR3 length: 16
V gene: TRBV28
J gene: TRBJ2-6
clone size: -
CDR3 protein: CASQGQVGSGANVLTF
CDR3 DNA: TGTGCCAGCCAGGGACAGGTGGGCTCTGGGGCCAACGTCCTGACTTTC

D gene: TRBD1
CDR3 length: 14
V gene: TRBV18
J gene: TRBJ1-2
clone size: -
CDR3 protein: CASSEDRNNYGYTF
CDR3 DNA: TGTGCCAGCTCAGAGGACAGGAATAACTATGGCTACACCTTC

D gene: TRBD2
CDR3 length: 17
V gene: TRBV24-1
J gene: TRBJ2-3
clone size: -
CDR3 protein: CATSDPGLAGEKGTQYF
CDR3 DNA: TGTGCCACCAGTGATCCGGGACTAGCGGGAGAGAAGGGTACGCAGTATTTT

D gene: -
CDR3 length: 14
V gene: TRBV28
J gene: TRBJ2-5
clone size: -
CDR3 protein: CASSPPGARETQYF
CDR3 DNA: TGTGCCAGCAGTCCGCCTGGGGCGAGGGAGACCCAGTACTTC

D gene: -
CDR3 length: 12
V gene: TRBV2
J gene: TRBJ1-6
clone size: -
CDR3 protein: CASSETNSPLHF
CDR3 DNA: TGTGCCAGCAGTGAAACAAATTCACCCCTCCACTTT

D gene: -
CDR3 length: 12
V gene: TRBV6-6
J gene: TRBJ1-5
clone size: -
CDR3 protein: CASNREGQPQHF
CDR3 DNA: TGTGCCAGCAACAGGGAAGGCCAGCCCCAGCATTTT